A single sample gave rise to the 28 T cell receptor beta chains below, sequenced in a study of blood T cell repertoires in COVID-19. Libraries were prepared by immunoSEQ multiplex PCR; TCRdb keeps only in-frame clonotypes and omits some of them. Of tens of thousands of clones in the sample, around 81% were seen once. Sequencing was performed on peripheral blood. All receptors come from an elderly man with acute or convalescent COVID-19.

The chain couples TRBV28 to TRBJ1-2, with D uncertain. CDR1 is MDHEN, CDR2 SYDVKM, per germline. There are 11 residues in the CDR3. V lost 7 bases and J lost 8, with 11 bases in between. The DNA of the CDR3 is TGTGCCAGCATCAGCGGAGTGGGCTACACCTTC. It codes for CASISGVGYTF.

This clone has only one observation. The chain carries TRBV7-2 and TRBJ1-3; D is perhaps TRBD1 (5 bases). The CDR3 is 17 amino acids. Germline V gene lookup returns CDR1 SGHTA and CDR2 FQGNSA. Deletions cut 2 bases from V and 0 bases from J, with 14 bases between. CDR3 loop: CASSLRQGDYSGNTIYF. The CDR3 bases are TGTGCCAGCAGCTTAAGGCAGGGCGATTACTCTGGAAACACCATATATTTT. The variable domain in full, with the rest retrieved from reference TRBV7-2 and TRBJ1-3, is GAGVSQSPSNKVTEKGKDVELRCDPISGHTALYWYRQSLGQGLEFLIYFQGNSAPDKSGLPSDRFSAERTGGSVSTLTIQRTQQEDSAVYLCASSLRQGDYSGNTIYFGEGSWLTVV.

The count of this clone is one. The chain links TRBV18 to TRBJ2-5; TRBD2 aligns across 11 bases. The V gene's germline CDR1 is KGHSH and CDR2 LQKENI. This CDR3 is built from 16 residues. Trimming cost V 3 bases and J 7 bases; bases outside gene matches: 10. The CDR3 protein is CASSPSTSGVRGTQYF. The CDR3 region has the DNA TGTGCCAGCTCACCCTCGACTAGCGGGGTGAGGGGGACCCAGTACTTC.

The J gene is TRBJ1-2, the V gene TRBV6-5, with 8 nucleotides matching TRBD1. Germline V CDR1 and CDR2: MNHEY, SVGAGI. The CDR3 contains 14 residues. J lost 4 bases, V lost 6 bases, and 7 bases had no gene match. For the CDR3, the DNA is TGTGCCAGCAGGAACACAGGGGGTACCTATGGCTACACCTTC. It specifies CASRNTGGTYGYTF.

Concerning this clone: The junction departs from germline at one end; a sequencing error may be responsible. This rearrangement joins TRBV6-1 to TRBJ2-1, with D possibly TRBD2 on 5 matching bases. This CDR3 is built from 13 residues. CDR1 and CDR2 (germline): MNHNS, SASEGT. CDR3 loop: CASGDGEYNEQFF. The CDR3 DNA follows: TGTGCCAGCGGTGACGGGGAGTACAATGAGCAGTTCTTC.

This clone appeared many times. The gene calls are TRBV27 and TRBJ2-7, with 7 nucleotides matching TRBD1. The V gene's germline CDR1 is MNHEY and CDR2 SMNVEV (reference sequence). The length of the CDR3 is 18 residues. The trim removed 0 bases at V and 3 bases at J, leaving 14 bases unmatched. The CDR3 DNA sequence: TGTGCCAGCAGTTTATCGGGGACAGACCCCCCCTTCTTCTACGAGCAGTACTTC. It encodes CASSLSGTDPPFFYEQYF.

The chain joins TRBV5-1 to TRBJ2-2; no firm D call. Trimming took 4 bases from V and 2 from J, leaving 15 bases between them. CDR1 is SGHRS and CDR2 is YFSETQ in the germline V gene. This CDR3 has 16 amino acids. Here the CDR3 reads CASSGSSGSNTGELFF. The CDR3 DNA sequence: TGCGCCAGCAGCGGGTCCTCGGGTTCTAACACCGGGGAGCTGTTTTTT.

The CDR3 bases are TGCGCCAGCAGCTCCGGACAGGGAAACAATGAGCAGTTCTTC. Translation gives CASSSGQGNNEQFF. This chain links TRBV5-1 with TRBJ2-1; 8 nucleotides line up with TRBD1. Germline CDR1 SGHRS, CDR2 YFSETQ. The CDR3 covers 14 residues. Losses at the gene ends were 3 bases for V and 5 bases for J; bases not matched to a gene: 4. The complete variable domain, with remaining parts taken from reference TRBV5-1 and TRBJ2-1, reads KAGVTQTPRYLIKTRGQQVTLSCSPISGHRSVSWYQQTPGQGLQFLFEYFSETQRNKGNFPGRFSGRQFSNSRSEMNVSTLELGDSALYLCASSSGQGNNEQFFGPGTRLTVL.

The chain combines TRBV18 with TRBJ2-7, with TRBD2 matching over 7 bases. Germline assignment: CDR1 KGHSH and CDR2 LQKENI. Trimming removed 4 bases from V and 5 bases from J; junction bases left unmatched: 5. The CDR3 sequence is 13 residues long. The CDR3, as DNA: TGTGCCAGCTCACGGAGCGGGACCGACGAGCAGTACTTC. Its protein product is CASSRSGTDEQYF.

V usage is TRBV5-1 and J usage is TRBJ2-3, with a tentative D call TRBD1 (7 bases). CDR3 length: 15 amino acids. Trimming took 4 bases from V and 2 from J, leaving 14 bases between them. Germline-derived CDR1 and CDR2 are SGHRS and YFSETQ. DNA of the CDR3: TGCGCCAGCAGCCCCCGGGGGACAGTCACAGATACGCAGTATTTT. Protein: CASSPRGTVTDTQYF.

This sequence joins TRBV6-5 and TRBJ2-4, with a possible D match to TRBD2 (6 bases). Trimming removed 8 bases at V and 7 bases at J, with 12 bases between. The germline V gene encodes CDR1 MNHEY and CDR2 SVGAGI. The CDR3 runs to 12 residues. The CDR3 coding sequence is TGTGCCAGCGGGACTCAGTCGAACATTCAGTACTTC. This codes for CASGTQSNIQYF.

The chain uses TRBV29-1 and TRBJ2-1, with 13 bases that match TRBD2. Germline CDR1 is SQVTM and CDR2 is ANQGSEA. The CDR3 is 14 residues long. J gave up 8 bases and V 7 bases, and 8 bases lay outside the gene matches. This CDR3 reads CSASTGTSGDEQFF. In DNA, the CDR3 is TGCAGCGCATCGACCGGGACTAGCGGGGATGAGCAGTTCTTC.

This clone was picked up one time. The chain recombines TRBV15 with TRBJ2-5; D might be TRBD2 (5 bases). The CDR3 is 12 residues long. Germline values: CDR1 LNHNV, CDR2 YYDKDF (reference sequence). V was pared by 1 base and J by 5 bases, with 5 bases between. CDR3: CATSRGEETQYF. The CDR3, as DNA: TGTGCCACCAGCAGAGGGGAGGAGACCCAGTACTTC.

The V and J genes are TRBV30 and TRBJ2-7; TRBD1 matches 8 bases. Trimming took 0 bases from V and 5 from J; bases not matched to a gene: 21. This CDR3 is built from 19 residues. The germline V gene encodes CDR1 GTSNPN and CDR2 SVGIG (reference sequence). The CDR3 region is CAWSVRVLDRESFFHEQYF. CDR3 nucleotides: TGTGCCTGGAGTGTACGAGTCCTGGACAGGGAATCATTTTTTCACGAGCAGTACTTC.

The V gene is TRBV7-9, the J gene TRBJ1-1, with 9 bases fitting TRBD1. This CDR3 has 15 amino acids. Germline CDR1 and CDR2: SEHNR and FQNEAQ (reference sequence). The trim removed 5 bases at V and 5 bases at J, leaving 9 bases unmatched. The CDR3 DNA sequence: TGTGCCAGCAGCAAACAGGGGGCGCGGTGGACTGAAGCTTTCTTT. Protein product: CASSKQGARWTEAFF. The full variable domain, in which reference TRBV7-9 and TRBJ1-1 provide the parts outside the CDR3, is DTGVSQNPRHKITKRGQNVTFRCDPISEHNRLYWYRQTLGQGPEFLTYFQNEAQLEKSRLLSDRFSAERPKGSFSTLEIQRTEQGDSAMYLCASSKQGARWTEAFFGQGTRLTVV.

The chain employs TRBV20-1 and TRBJ1-5; 9 positions agree with TRBD1. The ends lost 3 bases at V and 11 bases at J; junction bases unmatched: 11. In germline, CDR1 is DFQATT, CDR2 SNEGSKA (reference sequence). The CDR3 totals 14 residues. The CDR3 DNA is TGCAGTGCTAGTAGGATACAGGGGGCGCGTTCCCAGCATTTT. Translated, it gives CSASRIQGARSQHF.

The rearrangement joins TRBV20-1 to TRBJ1-3; TRBD1 might be the D (5 bases). The CDR3 contains 13 residues. Germline V CDR1 and CDR2: DFQATT, SNEGSKA (reference sequence). The V end lost 3 bases, the J end lost 8 bases, and 14 bases lay between the germline ends. The CDR3 DNA reads TGCAGTGCTAGTAAGGGGAGGGAAGACACCATATATTTT. Translating it yields CSASKGREDTIYF.

The chain couples TRBV18 to TRBJ1-1; TRBD1 might be the D (5 bases). V lost 3 bases and J 8 bases, leaving 7 bases between the germline ends. The CDR3 sequence is 11 residues long. Per germline, CDR1 KGHSH and CDR2 LQKENI. This CDR3 reads CASSPGQEAFF. CDR3 DNA: TGTGCCAGCTCACCGGGGCAGGAAGCTTTCTTT.

This clone turned up a few times. The rearrangement links TRBV5-1 to TRBJ1-4, with D unclear. The V gene's germline CDR1 is SGHRS and CDR2 YFSETQ. The germline V and J ends were trimmed by 0 bases and 0 bases, with 6 bases remaining between them. The CDR3 runs to 15 residues. The chain's CDR3 is CASSLVTATNEKLFF. CDR3 coding DNA: TGCGCCAGCAGCTTGGTTACAGCAACTAATGAAAAACTGTTTTTT.

Only one count was recorded for this clone. The genes are TRBV10-3 and TRBJ2-3; 8 bases align to TRBD2. The CDR3 contains 14 residues. The germline V gene encodes CDR1 ENHRY and CDR2 SYGVKD. The junction had 3 bases not matched to a gene; V was cut back by 3 bases and J by 4 bases. CDR3 loop: CAISEAGDADTQYF. CDR3 nucleotides: TGTGCCATCAGTGAAGCGGGAGATGCAGATACGCAGTATTTT.

The table lists this clone with a few counts. This chain joins TRBV12-3 or TRBV12-4 and TRBJ2-1; 7 bases are a match to TRBD1. The junction had 6 bases not matched to a gene; V was cut back by 6 bases and J by 7 bases. CDR3 length: 13 residues. CDR3 DNA sequence: TGTGCCAGCAGCTTCGGACAGGCAAATGAGCAGTTCTTC. Amino acids: CASSFGQANEQFF.

This chain uses TRBV5-1 with TRBJ1-2; 11 nucleotides line up with TRBD1. This CDR3 spans 17 amino acids. J was trimmed by 0 bases and V by 4 bases; bases with no gene match: 8. Germline-derived CDR1 and CDR2 are SGHRS and YFSETQ. This chain's CDR3 is CASSPLGQGGPNYGYTF. CDR3 DNA sequence: TGCGCCAGCAGCCCTTTGGGACAGGGGGGGCCTAACTATGGCTACACCTTC.

This clone appeared once. This chain's CDR3 is CASSPTGGLSGYTF. CDR3 sequence (DNA): TGTGCCAGCAGCCCGACAGGGGGTCTGAGTGGCTACACCTTC. The chain has TRBV7-2 and TRBJ1-2, with 9 bases lining up with TRBD1. The J segment lost 7 bases and the V segment lost 5 bases, leaving 8 bases of the junction unmatched. Germline V gene lookup returns CDR1 SGHTA and CDR2 FQGNSA. This CDR3 comprises 14 residues.

The chain links TRBV2 to TRBJ1-6; 7 bases fit TRBD1. The CDR3 is 15 residues long. Germline CDR1 is SNHLY and CDR2 is FYNNEI. J lost 6 bases, V lost 8 bases, and 10 bases had no gene match. The CDR3 region has the DNA TGTGCCAGCTGTAAGCGACAGGGTTCTAATTCACCCCTCCACTTT. Its protein is CASCKRQGSNSPLHF.

The V and J genes are TRBV7-2 and TRBJ2-3; 7 nucleotides match TRBD2. Per the germline V gene, CDR1 is SGHTA and CDR2 is FQGNSA. The CDR3 has 13 amino acids. V trimming: 1 base; J trimming: 7 bases; junction bases outside the gene matches: 2. In DNA form, the CDR3 reads TGTGCCAGCAGCTTAGGGCGGGAGTATACGCAGTATTTT. Translated, it gives CASSLGREYTQYF.

The V and J genes are TRBV11-2 and TRBJ1-6; 7 bases are shared with TRBD1. The germline V gene has CDR1 SGHAT and CDR2 FQNNGV. V dropped 3 bases and J dropped 5; count of bases not matched to a gene: 13. There are 18 residues in the CDR3. The CDR3: CASSFKTPAGGNNSPLHF. Written as DNA, the CDR3 is TGTGCCAGCAGCTTCAAGACCCCCGCAGGGGGAAATAATTCACCCCTCCACTTT.

The chain carries TRBV5-1 and TRBJ2-5; weak D call: TRBD1 (6 bases). V shed 4 bases and J shed 2 bases, with 12 bases lying between them. The CDR3 has 14 residues. Germline values: CDR1 SGHRS, CDR2 YFSETQ. CDR3 in DNA: TGCGCCAGCAGCCCCTTGCAGGGGCAAGAGACCCAGTACTTC. The encoded protein is CASSPLQGQETQYF. Filled out from reference TRBV5-1 and TRBJ2-5, the complete variable domain reads KAGVTQTPRYLIKTRGQQVTLSCSPISGHRSVSWYQQTPGQGLQFLFEYFSETQRNKGNFPGRFSGRQFSNSRSEMNVSTLELGDSALYLCASSPLQGQETQYFGPGTRLLVL.

V usage is TRBV9 and J usage is TRBJ2-3, with 12 bases fitting TRBD2. V gave up 2 bases and J gave up 0 bases; unmatched junction bases: 4. CDR3 length: 17 residues. Germline CDR1 SGDLS, CDR2 YYNGEE. CDR3 sequence reads: CASSVSSGRASTDTQYF. Here the CDR3 DNA reads TGTGCCAGCAGCGTCTCTAGCGGGAGGGCAAGCACAGATACGCAGTATTTT. The whole variable domain, remainder taken from reference TRBV9 and TRBJ2-3, is DSGVTQTPKHLITATGQRVTLRCSPRSGDLSVYWYQQSLDQGLQFLIQYYNGEERAKGNILERFSAQQFPDLHSELNLSSLELGDSALYFCASSVSSGRASTDTQYFGPGTRLTVL.